The text below deals with one T cell receptor beta chain. The junction does not match germline at one end; this may be a read error. Germline CDR1 is MRHNA and CDR2 is SNTAGT. This CDR3 contains 14 residues. Arm-PCR of CDR3 regions and iRepertoire HTBI primers were the basis on which TCR beta libraries were built. TCRdb re-derived calls from the multiplex PCR reads in MiXCR, one entry per CDR3 protein. The sample shows under 500,000 distinct CDR3 sequences, around 20% of them seen only once. Stated time point: persistent/refractory GD, antithyroid drugs over 5 years with positive TRAb. TCR sequences were obtained from RNA taken from PBMCs. These data belong to a study of regulatory T cells in long-lasting Graves disease.

This sequence was found in a female donor with Graves disease. Sequences were derived from peripheral blood mononuclear cells (PBMCs), sampled when the disease was refractory, from a patient treated with antithyroid drugs. The chain is built from TRBV6-4 and TRBJ2-2, with a weak D call TRBD2 (6 bases). The CDR3 coding sequence is TGTGCCAGCAGTTACTCGGCGGGGACCGGGGAGCTGTTTTTT. Residues: CASSYSAGTGELFF.